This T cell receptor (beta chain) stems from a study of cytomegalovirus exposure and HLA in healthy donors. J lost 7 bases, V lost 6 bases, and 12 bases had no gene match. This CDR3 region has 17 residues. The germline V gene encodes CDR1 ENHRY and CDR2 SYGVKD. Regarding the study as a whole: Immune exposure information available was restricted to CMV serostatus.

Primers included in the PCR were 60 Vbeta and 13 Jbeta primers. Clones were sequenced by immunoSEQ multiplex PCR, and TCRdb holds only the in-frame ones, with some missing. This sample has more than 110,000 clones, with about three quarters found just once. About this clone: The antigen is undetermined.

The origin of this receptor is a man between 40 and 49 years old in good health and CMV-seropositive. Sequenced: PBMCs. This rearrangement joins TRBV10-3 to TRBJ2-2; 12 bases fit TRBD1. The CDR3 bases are TGTGCCATCAGAATGGTCCGGGACAGGGGGCCGCACGGGGAGCTGTTTTTT. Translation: CAIRMVRDRGPHGELFF.